This TCR beta chain came from a study of T cell responses to AZD1222 COVID-19 vaccine. A word on this clone: Its antigen is still unknown.

This table comes from immunoSEQ multiplex PCR, and its TCRdb copy is limited to in-frame clones, with some not included. The data contain tens of thousands of clones, 89% of them singletons. General study points: The study identified only five or six AZD1222 recipients as seropositive at baseline. Donors skewed white British and female; clonal diversity was possibly underestimated. Increases in Spike-specific TCR breadth and depth were seen after two AZD1222 doses.

This CDR3 is 13 amino acids long. The germline gives CDR1 SNHLY, CDR2 FYNNEI. Deletions cut 6 bases from V and 1 base from J, with 7 bases between. The chain is built from TRBV2 and TRBJ1-3, with TRBD1 as a possible D gene (6 bases). The material was peripheral blood, obtained on day 0 of AZD1222 vaccination. The clonotype was recovered from an adult in good health. CDR3: CASRDRSGNTIYF. The CDR3 nucleotides are TGTGCCAGCAGGGACAGATCTGGAAACACCATATATTTT.